This T cell receptor beta chain was identified during a study of somatic mutations in cytotoxic T cells in rheumatoid arthritis. Study-wide results and limits: Rheumatoid arthritis patients, but not healthy controls, exhibited increasing CD8+ clonality with age. Rheumatoid arthritis patients and age-matched healthy controls showed no significant difference in CD8+ T-cell clonality. Nothing was done to adjust for multiple comparisons when TRBV07 showed up slightly less in rheumatoid arthritis patients.

Produced via immunoSEQ multiplex PCR; TCRdb's table is partial and in-frame only. The table lists 20,000 or so clones, over 70% of them singletons, with under 12% in the top ten. The germline V gene encodes CDR1 SGHTA and CDR2 FQGNSA. V dropped 5 bases and J dropped 3 bases, with 11 bases sitting between them. The CDR3 consists of 13 residues. Details on this clone: The target antigen is unknown.

The chain links TRBV7-2 to TRBJ2-7; D is uncertain. Specimen: CD8+ T cells sorted from blood. This TCR was recovered from a woman aged 45-59 years in good health. CDR3 residues: CASSVGSLYEQYF. CDR3 bases: TGTGCCAGCAGCGTCGGGTCGCTCTACGAGCAGTACTTC.